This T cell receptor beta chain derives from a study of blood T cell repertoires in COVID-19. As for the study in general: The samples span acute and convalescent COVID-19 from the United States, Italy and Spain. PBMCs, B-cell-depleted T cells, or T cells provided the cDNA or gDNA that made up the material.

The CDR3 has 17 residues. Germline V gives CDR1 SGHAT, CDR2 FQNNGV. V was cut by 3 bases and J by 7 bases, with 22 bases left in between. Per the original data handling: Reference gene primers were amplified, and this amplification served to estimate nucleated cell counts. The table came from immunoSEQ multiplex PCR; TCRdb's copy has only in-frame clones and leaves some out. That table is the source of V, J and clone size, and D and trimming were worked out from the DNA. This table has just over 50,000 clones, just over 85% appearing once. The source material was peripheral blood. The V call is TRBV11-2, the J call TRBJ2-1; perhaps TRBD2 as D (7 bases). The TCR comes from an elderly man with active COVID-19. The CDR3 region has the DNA TGTGCCAGCAGCTTCGAGCGTGGGAGGGGGTTGGGGAATGAGCAGTTCTTC. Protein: CASSFERGRGLGNEQFF.